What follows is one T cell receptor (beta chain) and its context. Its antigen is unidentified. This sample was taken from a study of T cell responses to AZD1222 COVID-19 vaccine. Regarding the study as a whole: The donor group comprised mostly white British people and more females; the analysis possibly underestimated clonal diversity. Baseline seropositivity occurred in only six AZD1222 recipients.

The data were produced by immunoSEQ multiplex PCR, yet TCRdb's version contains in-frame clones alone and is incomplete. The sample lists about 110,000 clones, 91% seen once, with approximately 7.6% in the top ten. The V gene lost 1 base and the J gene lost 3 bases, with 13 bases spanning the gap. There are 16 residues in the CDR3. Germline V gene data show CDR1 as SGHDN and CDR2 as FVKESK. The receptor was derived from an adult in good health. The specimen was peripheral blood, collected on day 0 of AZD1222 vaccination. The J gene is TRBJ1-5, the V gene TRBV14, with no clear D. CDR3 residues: CASSQGYRQDNQPQHF. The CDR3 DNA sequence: TGTGCCAGCAGCCAAGGATACAGACAAGACAATCAGCCCCAGCATTTT.